Below are 7 T cell receptor beta chains sequenced from a single sample in a study of cytomegalovirus exposure and HLA in healthy donors. Primers included in the PCR were 60 Vbeta and 13 Jbeta primers. Repertoires were generated with immunoSEQ multiplex PCR, while TCRdb's copy carries only in-frame clones and drops some. Of around 72,000 clones in the sample, roughly four fifths are singletons; the top ten hold about 5.7%. Material: PBMCs. These TCRs come from a man aged 50 or older in good health and CMV-seronegative.

V and J are TRBV29-1 and TRBJ2-3; the match to TRBD1 covers 7 bases. Germline V gene data show CDR1 as SQVTM and CDR2 as ANQGSEA. After removal of 6 bases from V and 5 bases from J, the junction contained 11 bases not matched to a gene. The CDR3 has 14 residues. In DNA form, the CDR3 reads TGCAGCGTCACCAGGGGGTCTAGGATAGATACGCAGTATTTT. The encoded protein is CSVTRGSRIDTQYF.

This clone was counted once. A junction boundary mismatches the germline segment, possibly from a read error. Other nucleotide sequences from this sample produce the same CDR3. This chain uses TRBV30 with TRBJ1-5; D is uncertain. The germline V gene encodes CDR1 GTSNPN and CDR2 SVGIG (reference sequence). The CDR3 is 13 amino acids. CDR3 amino acids: CAWSSTGNQPQHF. CDR3 nucleotides: TGCGCCTGGAGTTCTACGGGGAATCAGCCCCAGCATTTT.

This chain links TRBV28 with TRBJ2-6, with a tentative D call TRBD1 (6 bases). The CDR3 totals 15 residues. V was trimmed by 9 bases and J by 0 bases, leaving 12 bases between them. Germline-derived CDR1 and CDR2 are MDHEN and SYDVKM. CDR3 residues: CASRQDRSGANVLTF. The CDR3 coding sequence is TGTGCCAGTCGACAGGACCGCTCTGGGGCCAACGTCCTGACTTTC.

This chain joins TRBV6-5 and TRBJ1-6, with D possibly being TRBD1 (5 bases). This CDR3 is built from 14 residues. Germline loops: CDR1 MNHEY, CDR2 SVGAGI. V gave up 6 bases and J gave up 10 bases, with 16 bases separating them. This chain's CDR3 is CASRVGQAQSPLHF. In DNA, the CDR3 is TGTGCCAGCAGGGTTGGACAAGCCCAATCACCCCTCCACTTT.

This chain uses TRBV14 with TRBJ1-1; no reliable D call. Per germline, CDR1 SGHDN and CDR2 FVKESK. The CDR3 loop spans 12 amino acids. V was shortened by 5 bases and J by 5 bases, with 9 bases between the two germline ends. CDR3 nucleotide sequence: TGTGCCAGCAGCTATTTCGGGACTGAAGCTTTCTTT. Residues: CASSYFGTEAFF.

The chain joins TRBV28 to TRBJ2-1; D is possibly TRBD1 (6 bases). This CDR3 has 17 residues. Germline loops: CDR1 MDHEN, CDR2 SYDVKM. Trimming took off 5 bases at V and 1 base at J, with 18 bases between the two ends. The CDR3 region is CASSINTGLRSYNEQFF. Here the CDR3 DNA reads TGTGCCAGCAGTATAAACACAGGGTTAAGGTCCTACAATGAGCAGTTCTTC.

The rearrangement uses TRBV30 and TRBJ2-7; weak D call: TRBD2 (5 bases). The CDR3 is made up of 14 amino acids. The V end lost 4 bases, the J end lost 0 bases, and 13 bases lay between the germline ends. Germline V gives CDR1 GTSNPN, CDR2 SVGIG (reference sequence). DNA of the CDR3: TGTGCCTGGACCGGAGTCCGGGGCTCCTACGAGCAGTACTTC. Translating gives CAWTGVRGSYEQYF.